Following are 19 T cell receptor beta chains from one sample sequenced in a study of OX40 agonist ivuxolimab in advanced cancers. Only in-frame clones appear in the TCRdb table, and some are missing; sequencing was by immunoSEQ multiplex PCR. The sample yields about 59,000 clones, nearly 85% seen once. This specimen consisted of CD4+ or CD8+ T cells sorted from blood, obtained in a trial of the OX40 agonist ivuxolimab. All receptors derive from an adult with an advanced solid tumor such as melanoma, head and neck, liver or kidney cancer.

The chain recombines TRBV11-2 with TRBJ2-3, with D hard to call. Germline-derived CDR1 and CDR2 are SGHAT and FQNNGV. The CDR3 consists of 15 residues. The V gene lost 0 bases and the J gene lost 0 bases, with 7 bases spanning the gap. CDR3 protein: CASSLEVGSTDTQYF. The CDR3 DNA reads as TGTGCCAGCAGCTTAGAGGTGGGGAGCACAGATACGCAGTATTTT.

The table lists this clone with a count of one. The DNA for the CDR3 is TGTGCCAGCAGCTTAGAGAGGGCAGATACGCAGTATTTT. Protein sequence: CASSLERADTQYF. V and J are TRBV7-6 and TRBJ2-3, with D possibly matching TRBD2 (5 bases). V lost 1 base to trimming and J lost 4 bases, with 6 bases between them. This CDR3 has 13 amino acids. Germline V CDR1 and CDR2: SGHVS, FNYEAQ.

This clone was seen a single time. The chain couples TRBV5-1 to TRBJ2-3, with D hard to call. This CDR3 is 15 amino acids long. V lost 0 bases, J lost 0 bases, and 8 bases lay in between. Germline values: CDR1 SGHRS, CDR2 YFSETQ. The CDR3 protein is CASSLDRSSTDTQYF. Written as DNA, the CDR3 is TGCGCCAGCAGCTTGGACAGATCTAGCACAGATACGCAGTATTTT.

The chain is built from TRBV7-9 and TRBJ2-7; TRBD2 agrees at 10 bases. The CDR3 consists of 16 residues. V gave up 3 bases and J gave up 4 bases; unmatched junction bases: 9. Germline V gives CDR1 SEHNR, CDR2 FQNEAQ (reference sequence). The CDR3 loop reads CASSLGAGGIAYEQYF. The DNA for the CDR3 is TGTGCCAGCAGCTTGGGAGCGGGGGGGATTGCTTACGAGCAGTACTTC.

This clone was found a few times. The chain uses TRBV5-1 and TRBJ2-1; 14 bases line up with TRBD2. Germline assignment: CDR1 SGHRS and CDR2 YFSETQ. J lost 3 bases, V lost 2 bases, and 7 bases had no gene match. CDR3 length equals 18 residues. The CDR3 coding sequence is TGCGCCAGCAGCTTAGGGACTAGCGGGAGACGGCTCTACAATGAGCAGTTCTTC. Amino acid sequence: CASSLGTSGRRLYNEQFF.

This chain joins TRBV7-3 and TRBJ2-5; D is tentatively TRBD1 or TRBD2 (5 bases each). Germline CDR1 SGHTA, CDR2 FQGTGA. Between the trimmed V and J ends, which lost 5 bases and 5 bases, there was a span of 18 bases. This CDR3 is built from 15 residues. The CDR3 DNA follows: TGTGCCAGCAGCCCTGATGGGGGAATGGGGGAGACCCAGTACTTC. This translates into CASSPDGGMGETQYF.

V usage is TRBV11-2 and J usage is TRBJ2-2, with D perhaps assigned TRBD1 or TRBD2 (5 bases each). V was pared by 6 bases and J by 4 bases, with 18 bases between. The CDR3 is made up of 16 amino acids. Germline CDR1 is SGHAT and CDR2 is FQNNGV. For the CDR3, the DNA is TGTGCCAGCAGATCCGGGTGGGGGACCACCACCGGGGAGCTGTTTTTT. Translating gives CASRSGWGTTTGELFF.

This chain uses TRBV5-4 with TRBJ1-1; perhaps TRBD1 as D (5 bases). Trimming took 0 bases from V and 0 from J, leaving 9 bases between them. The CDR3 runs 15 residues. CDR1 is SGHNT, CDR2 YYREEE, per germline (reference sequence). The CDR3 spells CASSLGGRVNTEAFF. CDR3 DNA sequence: TGTGCCAGCAGCTTGGGGGGCAGGGTGAACACTGAAGCTTTCTTT.

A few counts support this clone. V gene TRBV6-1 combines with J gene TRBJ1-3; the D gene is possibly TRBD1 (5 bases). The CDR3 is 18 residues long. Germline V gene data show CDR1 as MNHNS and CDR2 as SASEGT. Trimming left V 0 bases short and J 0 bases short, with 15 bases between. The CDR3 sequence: CASSEAPHGASSGNTIYF. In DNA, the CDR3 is TGTGCCAGCAGTGAAGCGCCGCACGGGGCAAGCTCTGGAAACACCATATATTTT.

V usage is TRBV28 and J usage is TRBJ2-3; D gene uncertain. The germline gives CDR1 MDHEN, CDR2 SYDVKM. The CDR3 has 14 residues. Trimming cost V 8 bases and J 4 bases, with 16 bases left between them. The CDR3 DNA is TGTGCCAGCTCCAAGGGCCGGTACTCAGATACGCAGTATTTT. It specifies CASSKGRYSDTQYF. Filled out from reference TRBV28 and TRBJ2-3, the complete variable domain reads DVKVTQSSRYLVKRTGEKVFLECVQDMDHENMFWYRQDPGLGLRLIYFSYDVKMKEKGDIPEGYSVSREKKERFSLILESASTNQTSMYLCASSKGRYSDTQYFGPGTRLTVL.

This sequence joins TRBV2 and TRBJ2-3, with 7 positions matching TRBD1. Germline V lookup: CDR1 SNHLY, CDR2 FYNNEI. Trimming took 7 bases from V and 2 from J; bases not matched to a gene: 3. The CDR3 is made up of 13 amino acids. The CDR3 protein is CASTGTATDTQYF. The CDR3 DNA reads TGTGCCAGCACCGGGACAGCCACAGATACGCAGTATTTT.

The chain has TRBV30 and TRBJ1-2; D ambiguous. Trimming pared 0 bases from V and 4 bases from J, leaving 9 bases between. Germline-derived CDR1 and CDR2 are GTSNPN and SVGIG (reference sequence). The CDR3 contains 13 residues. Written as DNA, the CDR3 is TGTGCCTGGAGTGTAGGGAGGGTCTATGGCTACACCTTC. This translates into CAWSVGRVYGYTF.

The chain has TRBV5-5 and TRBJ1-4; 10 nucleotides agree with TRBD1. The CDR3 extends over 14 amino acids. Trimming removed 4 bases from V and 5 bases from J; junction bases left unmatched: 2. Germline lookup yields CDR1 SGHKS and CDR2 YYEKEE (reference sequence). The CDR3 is CASSPGQGNEKLFF. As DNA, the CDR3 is TGTGCCAGCAGCCCGGGACAGGGGAATGAAAAACTGTTTTTT. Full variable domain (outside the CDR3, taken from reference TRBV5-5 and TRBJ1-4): DAGVTQSPTHLIKTRGQQVTLRCSPISGHKSVSWYQQVLGQGPQFIFQYYEKEERGRGNFPDRFSARQFPNYSSELNVNALLLGDSALYLCASSPGQGNEKLFFGSGTQLSVL.

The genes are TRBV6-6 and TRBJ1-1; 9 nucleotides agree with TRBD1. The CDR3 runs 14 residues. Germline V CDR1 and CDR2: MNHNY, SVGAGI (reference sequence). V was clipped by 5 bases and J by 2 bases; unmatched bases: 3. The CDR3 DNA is TGTGCCAGCAGTCAGGGACAGGGAAACACTGAAGCTTTCTTT. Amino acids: CASSQGQGNTEAFF.

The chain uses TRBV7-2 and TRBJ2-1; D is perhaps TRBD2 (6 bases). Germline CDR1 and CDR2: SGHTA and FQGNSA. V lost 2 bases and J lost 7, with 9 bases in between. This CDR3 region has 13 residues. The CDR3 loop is CASSLLALNEQFF. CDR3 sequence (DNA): TGTGCCAGCAGCTTACTAGCGCTAAATGAGCAGTTCTTC.

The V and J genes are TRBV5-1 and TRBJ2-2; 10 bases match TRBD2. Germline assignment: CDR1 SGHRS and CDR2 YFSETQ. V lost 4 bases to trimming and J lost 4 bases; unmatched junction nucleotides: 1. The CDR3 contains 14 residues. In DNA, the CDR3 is TGCGCCAGCAGCCCTAGCGGGGGCACCGGGGAGCTGTTTTTT. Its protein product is CASSPSGGTGELFF.

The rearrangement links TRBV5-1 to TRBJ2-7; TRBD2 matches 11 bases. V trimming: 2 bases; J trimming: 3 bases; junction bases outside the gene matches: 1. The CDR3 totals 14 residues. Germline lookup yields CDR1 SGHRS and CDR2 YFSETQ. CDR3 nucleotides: TGCGCCAGCAGCTTAACTAGCGGGAGCTACGAGCAGTACTTC. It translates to CASSLTSGSYEQYF.

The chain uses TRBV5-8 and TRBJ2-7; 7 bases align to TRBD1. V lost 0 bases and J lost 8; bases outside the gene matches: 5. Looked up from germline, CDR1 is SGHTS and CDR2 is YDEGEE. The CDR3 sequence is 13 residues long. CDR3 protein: CASSLDGQAKQYF. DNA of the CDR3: TGTGCCAGCAGCTTGGACGGACAGGCTAAGCAGTACTTC.

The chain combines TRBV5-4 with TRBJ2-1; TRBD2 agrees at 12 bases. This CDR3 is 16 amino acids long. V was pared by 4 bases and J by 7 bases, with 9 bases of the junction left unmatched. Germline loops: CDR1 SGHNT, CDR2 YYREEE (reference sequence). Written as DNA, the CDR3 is TGTGCCAGCAGCGGAGGACTAGCGGGAATCGAAAATGAGCAGTTCTTC. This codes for CASSGGLAGIENEQFF.